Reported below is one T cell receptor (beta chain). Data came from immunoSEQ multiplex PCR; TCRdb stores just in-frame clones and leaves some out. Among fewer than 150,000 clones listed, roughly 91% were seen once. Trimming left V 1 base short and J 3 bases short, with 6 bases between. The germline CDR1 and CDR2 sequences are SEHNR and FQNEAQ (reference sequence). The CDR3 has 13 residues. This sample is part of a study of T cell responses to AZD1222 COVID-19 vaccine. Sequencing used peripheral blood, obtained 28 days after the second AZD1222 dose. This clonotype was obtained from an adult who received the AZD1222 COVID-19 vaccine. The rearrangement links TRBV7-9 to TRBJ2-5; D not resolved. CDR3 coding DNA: TGTGCCAGCAGCTTAGGTGGCGAAGAGACCCAGTACTTC. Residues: CASSLGGEETQYF.